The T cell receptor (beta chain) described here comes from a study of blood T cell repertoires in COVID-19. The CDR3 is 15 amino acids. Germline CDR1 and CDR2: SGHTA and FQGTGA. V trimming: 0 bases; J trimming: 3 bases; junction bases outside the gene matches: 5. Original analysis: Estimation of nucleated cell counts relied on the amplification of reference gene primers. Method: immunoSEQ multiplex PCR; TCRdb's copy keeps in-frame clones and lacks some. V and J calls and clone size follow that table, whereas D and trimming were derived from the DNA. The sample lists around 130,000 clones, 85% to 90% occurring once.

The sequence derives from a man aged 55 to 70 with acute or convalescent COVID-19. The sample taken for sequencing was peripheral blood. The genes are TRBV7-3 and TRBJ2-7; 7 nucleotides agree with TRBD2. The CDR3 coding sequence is TGTGCCAGCAGCTTAACGGCTAGCGGATACTACGAGCAGTACTTC. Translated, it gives CASSLTASGYYEQYF.